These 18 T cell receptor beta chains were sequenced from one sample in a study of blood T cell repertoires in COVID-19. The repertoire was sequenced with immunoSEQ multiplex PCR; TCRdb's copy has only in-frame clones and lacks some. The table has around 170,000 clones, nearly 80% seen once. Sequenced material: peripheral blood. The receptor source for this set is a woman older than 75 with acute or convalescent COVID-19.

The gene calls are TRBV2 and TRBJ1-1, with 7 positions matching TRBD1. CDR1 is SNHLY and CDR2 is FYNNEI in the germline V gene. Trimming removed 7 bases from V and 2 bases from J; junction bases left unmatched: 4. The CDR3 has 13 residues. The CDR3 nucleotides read TGTGCCAGCAAGAGGGACAGTAACACTGAAGCTTTCTTT. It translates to CASKRDSNTEAFF.

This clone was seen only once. CDR3 sequence reads: CASSSGLDFSNEQFF. The CDR3 nucleotides are TGTGCCAGCAGCTCCGGACTAGACTTCTCCAATGAGCAGTTCTTC. The V gene is TRBV7-9, the J gene TRBJ2-1; 7 nucleotides line up with TRBD2. Trimming at V came to 4 bases and at J to 6 bases, leaving 9 bases not matched to a gene. The CDR3 length is 15 residues. Germline assignment: CDR1 SEHNR and CDR2 FQNEAQ (reference sequence).

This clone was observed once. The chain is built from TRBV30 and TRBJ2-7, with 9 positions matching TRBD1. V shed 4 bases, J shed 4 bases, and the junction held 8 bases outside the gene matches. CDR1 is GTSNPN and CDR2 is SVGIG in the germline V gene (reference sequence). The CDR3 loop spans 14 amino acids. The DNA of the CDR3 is TGTGCCTGGAACAACGGACAGGGGTCGTACGAGCAGTACTTC. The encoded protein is CAWNNGQGSYEQYF.

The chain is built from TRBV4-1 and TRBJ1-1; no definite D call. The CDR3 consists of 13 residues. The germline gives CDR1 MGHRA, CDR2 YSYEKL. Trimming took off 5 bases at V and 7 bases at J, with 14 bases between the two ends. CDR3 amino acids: CASSSPGGLEAFF. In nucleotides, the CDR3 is TGCGCCAGCAGCTCCCCCGGCGGACTTGAAGCTTTCTTT.

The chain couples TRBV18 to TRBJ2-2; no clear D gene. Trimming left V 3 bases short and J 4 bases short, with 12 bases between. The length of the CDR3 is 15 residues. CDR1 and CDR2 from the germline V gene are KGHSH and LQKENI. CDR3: CASSPRLPSTGELFF. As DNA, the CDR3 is TGTGCCAGCTCACCCAGACTTCCTTCCACCGGGGAGCTGTTTTTT.

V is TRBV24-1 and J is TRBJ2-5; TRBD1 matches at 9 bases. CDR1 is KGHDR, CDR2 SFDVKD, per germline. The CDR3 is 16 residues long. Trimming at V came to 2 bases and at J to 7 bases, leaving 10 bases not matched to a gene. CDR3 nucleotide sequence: TGTGCCACCAGTGATTCCGGGACAGGGCCGGGGGGGACCCAGTACTTC. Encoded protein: CATSDSGTGPGGTQYF.

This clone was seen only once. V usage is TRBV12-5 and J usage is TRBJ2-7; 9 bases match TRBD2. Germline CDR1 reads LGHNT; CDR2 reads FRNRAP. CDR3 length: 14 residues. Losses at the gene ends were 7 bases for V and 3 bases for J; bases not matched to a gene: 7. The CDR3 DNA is TGTGCTAGTGCCCGCGGGAGGGCAAGCTACGAGCAGTACTTC. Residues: CASARGRASYEQYF.

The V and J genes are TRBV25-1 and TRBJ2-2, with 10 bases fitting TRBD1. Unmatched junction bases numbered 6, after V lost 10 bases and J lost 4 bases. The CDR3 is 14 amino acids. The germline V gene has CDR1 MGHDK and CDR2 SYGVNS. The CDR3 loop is CATTGTGATGELFF. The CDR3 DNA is TGTGCCACCACCGGGACAGGGGCCACCGGGGAGCTGTTTTTT. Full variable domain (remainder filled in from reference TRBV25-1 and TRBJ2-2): EADIYQTPRYLVIGTGKKITLECSQTMGHDKMYWYQQDPGMELHLIHYSYGVNSTEKGDLSSESTVSRIRTEHFPLTLESARPSHTSQYLCATTGTGATGELFFGEGSRLTVL.

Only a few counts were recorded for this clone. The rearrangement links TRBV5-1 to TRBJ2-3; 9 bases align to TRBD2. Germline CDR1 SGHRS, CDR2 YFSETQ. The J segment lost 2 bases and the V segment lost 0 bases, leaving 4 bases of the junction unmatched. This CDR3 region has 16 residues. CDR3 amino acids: CASSLGSSGATDTQYF. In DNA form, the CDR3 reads TGCGCCAGCAGCTTGGGCTCTAGCGGGGCCACAGATACGCAGTATTTT.

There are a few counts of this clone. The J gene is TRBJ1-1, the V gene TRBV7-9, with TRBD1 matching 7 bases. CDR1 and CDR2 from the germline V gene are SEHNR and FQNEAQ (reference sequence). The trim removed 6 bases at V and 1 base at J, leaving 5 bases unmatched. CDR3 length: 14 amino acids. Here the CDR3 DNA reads TGTGCCAGCAGTAACAGGGGTAGGAACACTGAAGCTTTCTTT. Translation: CASSNRGRNTEAFF. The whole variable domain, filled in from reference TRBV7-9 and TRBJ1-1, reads DTGVSQNPRHKITKRGQNVTFRCDPISEHNRLYWYRQTLGQGPEFLTYFQNEAQLEKSRLLSDRFSAERPKGSFSTLEIQRTEQGDSAMYLCASSNRGRNTEAFFGQGTRLTVV.

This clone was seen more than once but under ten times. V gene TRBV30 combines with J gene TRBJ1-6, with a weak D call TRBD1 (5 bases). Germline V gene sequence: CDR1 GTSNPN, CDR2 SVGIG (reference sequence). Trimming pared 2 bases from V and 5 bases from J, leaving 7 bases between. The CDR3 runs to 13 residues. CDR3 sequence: CAWSRGNNSPLHF. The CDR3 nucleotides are TGTGCCTGGAGTAGGGGAAATAATTCACCCCTCCACTTT.

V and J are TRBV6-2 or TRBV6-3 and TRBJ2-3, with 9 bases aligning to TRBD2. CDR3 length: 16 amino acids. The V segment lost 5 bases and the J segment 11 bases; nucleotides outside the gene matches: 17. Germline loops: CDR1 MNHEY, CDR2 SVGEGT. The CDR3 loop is CASSDPSAGGPKKQYF. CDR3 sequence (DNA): TGTGCCAGCAGTGACCCCTCCGCGGGAGGGCCTAAGAAGCAGTATTTT.

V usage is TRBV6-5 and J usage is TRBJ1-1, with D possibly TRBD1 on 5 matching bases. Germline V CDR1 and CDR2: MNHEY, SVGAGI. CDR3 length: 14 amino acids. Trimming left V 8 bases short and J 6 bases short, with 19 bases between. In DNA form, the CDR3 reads TGTGCCAGCCGCCTAACTATGGACATGGCTGAAGCTTTCTTT. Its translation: CASRLTMDMAEAFF.

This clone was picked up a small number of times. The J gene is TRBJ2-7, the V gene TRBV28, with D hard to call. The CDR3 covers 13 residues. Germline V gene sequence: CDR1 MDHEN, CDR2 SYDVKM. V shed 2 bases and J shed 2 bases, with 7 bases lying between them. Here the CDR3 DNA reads TGTGCCAGCAGTTTAGGCACCACCTACGAGCAGTACTTC. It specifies CASSLGTTYEQYF.

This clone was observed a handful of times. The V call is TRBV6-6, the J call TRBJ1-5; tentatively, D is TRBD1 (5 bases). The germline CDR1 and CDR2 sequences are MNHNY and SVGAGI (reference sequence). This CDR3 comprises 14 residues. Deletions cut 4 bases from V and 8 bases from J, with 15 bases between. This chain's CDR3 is CASSSGEKGKPQHF. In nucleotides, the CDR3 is TGTGCCAGCAGTTCGGGGGAAAAGGGTAAGCCCCAGCATTTT.

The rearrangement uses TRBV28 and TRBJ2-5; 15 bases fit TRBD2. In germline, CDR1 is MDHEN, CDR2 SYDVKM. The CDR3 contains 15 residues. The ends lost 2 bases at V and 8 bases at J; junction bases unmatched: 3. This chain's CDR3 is CASSLRGLAGGTQYF. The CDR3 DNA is TGTGCCAGCAGTTTAAGGGGACTAGCGGGAGGCACCCAGTACTTC.

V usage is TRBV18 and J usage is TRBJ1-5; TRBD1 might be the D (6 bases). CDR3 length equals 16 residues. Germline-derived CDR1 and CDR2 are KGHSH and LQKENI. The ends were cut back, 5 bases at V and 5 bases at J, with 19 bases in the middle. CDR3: CASSGYTGSRDQPQHF. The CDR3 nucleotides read TGTGCCAGCTCAGGATACACAGGGAGTCGGGATCAGCCCCAGCATTTT.

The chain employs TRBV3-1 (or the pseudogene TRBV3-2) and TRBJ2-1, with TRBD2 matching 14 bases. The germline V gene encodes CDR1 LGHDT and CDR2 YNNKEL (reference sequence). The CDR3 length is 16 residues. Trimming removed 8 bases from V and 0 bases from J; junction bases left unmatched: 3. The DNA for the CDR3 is TGTGCCAGCGGGACTAGCGGGGGATTCTCCTACAATGAGCAGTTCTTC. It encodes CASGTSGGFSYNEQFF.